This entry features one TCR beta chain sequence. What it recognizes is unknown. The PCR had 60 Vbeta and 13 Jbeta primers. Assay: immunoSEQ multiplex PCR; the TCRdb copy retains only in-frame clones and omits some. The table lists around 210,000 clones, 70% to 90% of them singletons. The CDR3 loop spans 12 amino acids. V was clipped by 7 bases and J by 5 bases, with 9 bases between them. In germline, CDR1 is MNHEY, CDR2 SVGAGI. This specimen belongs to a study of cytomegalovirus exposure and HLA in healthy donors. Study-level findings and limits: Follow-up analysis later connected one missense variant in DCLRE1C with trimming of TCR beta V- and J-genes.

This chain uses TRBV6-5 with TRBJ2-1; D might be TRBD1 (5 bases). This receptor was identified in a girl aged 2 to 10 in good health and CMV-seronegative. Input material: PBMCs. CDR3 coding DNA: TGTGCCAGCACCGACAGCAACAATGAGCAGTTCTTC. Encoded protein: CASTDSNNEQFF.